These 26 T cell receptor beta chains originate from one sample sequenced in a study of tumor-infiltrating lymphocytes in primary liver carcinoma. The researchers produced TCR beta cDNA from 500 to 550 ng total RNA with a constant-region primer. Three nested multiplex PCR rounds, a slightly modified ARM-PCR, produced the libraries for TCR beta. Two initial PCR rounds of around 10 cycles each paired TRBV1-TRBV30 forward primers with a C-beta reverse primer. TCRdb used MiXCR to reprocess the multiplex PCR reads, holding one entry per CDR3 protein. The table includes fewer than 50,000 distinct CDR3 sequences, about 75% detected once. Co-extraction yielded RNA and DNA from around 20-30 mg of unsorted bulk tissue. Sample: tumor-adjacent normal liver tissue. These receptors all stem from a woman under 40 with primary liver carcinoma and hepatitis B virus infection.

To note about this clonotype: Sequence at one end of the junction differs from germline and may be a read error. In DNA, the CDR3 is TGTGCCAGCAGTGAACTAGCGGGAGGCACCAGGGAGCCGTTTTTT. It is translated as CASSELAGGTREPFF. V and J are TRBV6-1 and TRBJ2-2, with 11 bases fitting TRBD2. The CDR3 has 15 residues. CDR1 is MNHNS and CDR2 is SASEGT in the germline V gene.

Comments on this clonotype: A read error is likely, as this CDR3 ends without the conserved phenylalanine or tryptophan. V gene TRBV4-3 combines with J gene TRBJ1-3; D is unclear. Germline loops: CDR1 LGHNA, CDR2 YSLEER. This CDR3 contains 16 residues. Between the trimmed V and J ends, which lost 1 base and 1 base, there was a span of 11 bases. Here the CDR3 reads CASSQGGVGSGNTIYL. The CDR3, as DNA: TGCGCCAGCAGCCAAGGGGGAGTTGGTTCTGGAAACACCATATATCTT.

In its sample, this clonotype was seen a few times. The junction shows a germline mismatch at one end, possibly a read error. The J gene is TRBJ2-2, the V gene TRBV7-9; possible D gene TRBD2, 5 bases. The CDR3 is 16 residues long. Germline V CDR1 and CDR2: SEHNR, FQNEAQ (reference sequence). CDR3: CASSLLGSPNTGELLF. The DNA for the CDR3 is TGTGCCAGCAGCTTATTGGGGTCCCCTAACACCGGGGAGTTGCTTTTT.

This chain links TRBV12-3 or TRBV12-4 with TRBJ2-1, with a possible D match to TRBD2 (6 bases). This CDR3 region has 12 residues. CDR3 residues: CSGSLAENEQFF. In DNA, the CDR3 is TGTTCCGGCAGTTTAGCGGAGAATGAGCAGTTCTTC.

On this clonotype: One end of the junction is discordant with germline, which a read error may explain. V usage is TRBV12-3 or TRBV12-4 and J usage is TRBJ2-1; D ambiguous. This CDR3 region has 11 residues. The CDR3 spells CTSSDHNEQFF. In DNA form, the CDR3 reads TGTACCAGCAGTGACCACAATGAGCAGTTCTTC.

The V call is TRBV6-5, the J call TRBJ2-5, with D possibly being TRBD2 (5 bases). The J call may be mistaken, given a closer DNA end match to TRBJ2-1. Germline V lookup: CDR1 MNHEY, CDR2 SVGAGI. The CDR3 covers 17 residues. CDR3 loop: CASSQEVAEYLTYEQFF. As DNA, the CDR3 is TGTGCCAGCAGTCAGGAGGTTGCGGAATACCTTACCTACGAGCAGTTCTTC.

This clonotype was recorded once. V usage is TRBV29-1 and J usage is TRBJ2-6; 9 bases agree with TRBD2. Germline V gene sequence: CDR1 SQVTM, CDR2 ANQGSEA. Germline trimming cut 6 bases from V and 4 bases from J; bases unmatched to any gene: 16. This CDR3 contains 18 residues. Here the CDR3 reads CSVQWRPSGTFGANVLTF. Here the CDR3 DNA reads TGCAGCGTGCAATGGCGGCCTAGCGGGACATTCGGGGCCAACGTCCTGACTTTC.

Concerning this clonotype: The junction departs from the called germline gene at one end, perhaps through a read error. The CDR3 coding sequence is TGTGCAAGCAGCCCCCCCTGCGGGGAAACAGATACGCAGTATTTT. It yields the protein CASSPPCGETDTQYF. The chain is built from TRBV7-8 and TRBJ2-3, with TRBD2 as a possible D gene (6 bases). Germline V lookup: CDR1 SGHVS, CDR2 FQNEAQ. This CDR3 is built from 15 residues.

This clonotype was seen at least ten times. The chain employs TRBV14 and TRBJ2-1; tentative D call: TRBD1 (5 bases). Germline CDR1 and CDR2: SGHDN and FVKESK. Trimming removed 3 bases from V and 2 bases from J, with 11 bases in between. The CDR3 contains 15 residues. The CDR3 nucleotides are TGTGCCAGCAGCCAGCGACAGACCCCCTACAATGAGCAGTTCTTC. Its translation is CASSQRQTPYNEQFF. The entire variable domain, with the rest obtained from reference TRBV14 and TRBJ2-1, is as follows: EAGVTQFPSHSVIEKGQTVTLRCDPISGHDNLYWYRRVMGKEIKFLLHFVKESKQDESGMPNNRFLAERTGGTYSTLKVQPAELEDSGVYFCASSQRQTPYNEQFFGPGTRLTVL.

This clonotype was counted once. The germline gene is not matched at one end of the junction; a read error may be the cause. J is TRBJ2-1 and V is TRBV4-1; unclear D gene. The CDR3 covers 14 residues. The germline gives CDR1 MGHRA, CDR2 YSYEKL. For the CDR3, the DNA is TGCACCAGCAGCCTAGTATCCCCGAATGTCAGGCTGTTCTTC. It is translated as CTSSLVSPNVRLFF.

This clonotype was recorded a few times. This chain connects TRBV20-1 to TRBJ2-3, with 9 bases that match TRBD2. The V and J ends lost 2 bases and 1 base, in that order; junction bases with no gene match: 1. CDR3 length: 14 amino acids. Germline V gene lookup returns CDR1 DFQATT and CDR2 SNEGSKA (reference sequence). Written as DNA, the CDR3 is TGCAGTGCTAGACTAGCGGGACGCACAGATACGCAGTATTTT. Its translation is CSARLAGRTDTQYF.

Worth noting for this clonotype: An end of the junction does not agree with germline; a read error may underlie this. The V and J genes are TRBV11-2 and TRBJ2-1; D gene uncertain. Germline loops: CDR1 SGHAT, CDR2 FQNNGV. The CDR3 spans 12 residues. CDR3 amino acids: CVSSFEFNERFF. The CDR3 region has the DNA TGTGTCAGCAGCTTCGAGTTCAATGAGCGATTCTTC.

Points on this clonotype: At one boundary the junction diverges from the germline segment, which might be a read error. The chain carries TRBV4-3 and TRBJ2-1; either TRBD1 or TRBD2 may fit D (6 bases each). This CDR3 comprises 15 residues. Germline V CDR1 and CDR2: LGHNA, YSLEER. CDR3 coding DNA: TGCGCCAGCAGCCAGGACGGGGGCCGCTACAATGACCAGTTCTTC. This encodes CASSQDGGRYNDQFF.

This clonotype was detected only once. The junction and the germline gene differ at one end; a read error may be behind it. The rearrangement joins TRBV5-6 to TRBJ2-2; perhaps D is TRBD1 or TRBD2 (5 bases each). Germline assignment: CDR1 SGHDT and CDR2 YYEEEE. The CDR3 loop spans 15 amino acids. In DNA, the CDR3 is TGTGCCGGCGGCTTGGCACCCAGAGTCACCAGGGAGCTGTCTTTT. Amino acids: CAGGLAPRVTRELSF.

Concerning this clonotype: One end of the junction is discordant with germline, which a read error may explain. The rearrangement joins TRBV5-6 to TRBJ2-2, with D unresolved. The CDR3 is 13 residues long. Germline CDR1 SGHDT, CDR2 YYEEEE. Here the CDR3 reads CASSLRHSGELFF. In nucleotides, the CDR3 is TGTGCTAGCAGCCTCAGACACTCCGGGGAGCTGTTTTTT.

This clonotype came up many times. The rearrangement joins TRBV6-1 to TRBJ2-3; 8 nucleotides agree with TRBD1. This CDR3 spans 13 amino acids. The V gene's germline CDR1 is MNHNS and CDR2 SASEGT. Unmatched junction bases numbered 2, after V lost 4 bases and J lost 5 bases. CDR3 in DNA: TGTGCCAGCAGTGGCAGGGGGCGAGATACGCAGTATTTT. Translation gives CASSGRGRDTQYF.

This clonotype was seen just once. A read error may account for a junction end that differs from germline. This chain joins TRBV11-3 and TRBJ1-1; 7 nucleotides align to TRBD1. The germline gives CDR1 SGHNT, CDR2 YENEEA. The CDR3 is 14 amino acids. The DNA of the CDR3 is TGTGCCAGCATCTTAGAAACAGGGGACACTGAAGCTTTCTTC. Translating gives CASILETGDTEAFF.

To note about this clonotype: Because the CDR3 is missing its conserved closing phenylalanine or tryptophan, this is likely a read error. The DNA for the CDR3 is TGTGCCACCAGATCCGGGACCTGGAACACTGAAGCTTTCTCT. This gives the protein CATRSGTWNTEAFS. The chain links TRBV24-1 to TRBJ1-1, with a tentative D call TRBD1 (5 bases). Trimming removed 7 bases from V and 1 base from J, with 12 bases in between. The CDR3 runs to 14 residues. Germline lookup yields CDR1 KGHDR and CDR2 SFDVKD.

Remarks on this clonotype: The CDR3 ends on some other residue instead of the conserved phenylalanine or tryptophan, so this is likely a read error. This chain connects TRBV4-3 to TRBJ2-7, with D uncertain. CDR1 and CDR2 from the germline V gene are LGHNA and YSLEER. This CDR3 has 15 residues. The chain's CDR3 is CASSQDFPRSYEQYL. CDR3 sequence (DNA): TGCGCCAGCAGCCAAGATTTTCCAAGATCCTACGAACAGTACTTA.

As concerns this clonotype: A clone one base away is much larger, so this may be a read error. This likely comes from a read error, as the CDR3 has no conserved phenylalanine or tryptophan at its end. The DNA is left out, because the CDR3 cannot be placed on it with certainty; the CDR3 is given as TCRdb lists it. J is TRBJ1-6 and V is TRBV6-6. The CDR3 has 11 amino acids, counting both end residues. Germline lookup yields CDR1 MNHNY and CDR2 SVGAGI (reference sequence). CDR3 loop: CASSTNSPIHL.

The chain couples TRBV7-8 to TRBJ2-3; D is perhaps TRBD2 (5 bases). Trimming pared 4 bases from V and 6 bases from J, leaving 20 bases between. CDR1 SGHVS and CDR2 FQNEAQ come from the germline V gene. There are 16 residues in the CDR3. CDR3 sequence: CASSSGAEGSGDTQYF. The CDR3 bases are TGTGCCAGCAGCTCAGGAGCGGAAGGGTCAGGTGATACGCAGTATTTT.

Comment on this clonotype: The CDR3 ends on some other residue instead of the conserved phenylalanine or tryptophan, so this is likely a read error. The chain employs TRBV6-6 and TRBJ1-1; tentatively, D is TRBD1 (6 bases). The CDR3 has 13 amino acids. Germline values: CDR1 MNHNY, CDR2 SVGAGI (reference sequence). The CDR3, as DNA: TGTGCCTGCAGTTACAGGGAGAACACTGAAGCTTTCCTT. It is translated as CACSYRENTEAFL.

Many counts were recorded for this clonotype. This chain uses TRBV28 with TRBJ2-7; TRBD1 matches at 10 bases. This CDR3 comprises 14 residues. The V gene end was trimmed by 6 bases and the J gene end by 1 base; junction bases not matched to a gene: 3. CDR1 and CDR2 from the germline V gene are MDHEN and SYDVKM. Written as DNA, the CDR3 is TGTGCCAGCAGACGGACAGGGGGTTCCTACGAGCAGTACTTC. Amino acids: CASRRTGGSYEQYF.

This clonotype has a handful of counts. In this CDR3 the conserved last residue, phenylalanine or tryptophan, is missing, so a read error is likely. CDR3 in amino acids: CASSPDPQLNTGELFL. CDR3 sequence (DNA): TGTGCCAGTAGCCCCGATCCCCAATTGAACACCGGTGAGCTGTTTCTT. The chain has TRBV11-2 and TRBJ2-2; D is unclear. This CDR3 spans 16 amino acids. Germline V gene data show CDR1 as SGHAT and CDR2 as FQNNGV.

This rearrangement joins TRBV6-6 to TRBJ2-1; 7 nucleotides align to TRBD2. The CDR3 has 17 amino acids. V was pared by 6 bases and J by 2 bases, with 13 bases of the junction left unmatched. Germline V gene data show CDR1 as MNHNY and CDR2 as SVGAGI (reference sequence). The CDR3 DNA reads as TGTGCCAGCAGCCGACGGGGTAGCGGGCATACCTACAATGAGCAGTTCTTC. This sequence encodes CASSRRGSGHTYNEQFF.

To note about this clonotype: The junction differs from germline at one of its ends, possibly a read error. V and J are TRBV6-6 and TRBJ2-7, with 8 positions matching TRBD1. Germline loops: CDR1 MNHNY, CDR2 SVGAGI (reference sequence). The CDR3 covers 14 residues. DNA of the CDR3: TGTGTCAGCACTGGACAGGGAAGCTCCTACGATCAGTACTTC. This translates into CVSTGQGSSYDQYF.